The 13 T cell receptor beta chains below were found in one sample sequenced in a study of regulatory T cells in long-lasting Graves disease. Noted time point: newly diagnosed GD, antithyroid drugs for less than 3 months. RNA isolated from PBMCs was used to make the TCR library. Both iRepertoire HTBI primers and Arm-PCR of CDR3 regions were used to build the TCR beta libraries. TCRdb used MiXCR to reprocess the multiplex PCR reads, holding one entry per CDR3 protein. The repertoire consists of roughly 400,000 distinct CDR3 sequences, with over 14% occurring once and the leading ten covering approximately 7.8%. Separately, the same data were catalogued under a study of T cells in Graves' hyperthyroidism and ophthalmopathy.

The sample consisted of peripheral blood mononuclear cells (PBMCs), taken at new diagnosis, from a patient treated with antithyroid drugs. Source of these receptors: a woman between 40 and 55 years old with Graves disease.

V gene TRBV11-2 combines with J gene TRBJ2-3; either TRBD1 or TRBD2 may supply D (5 bases each). The germline V and J ends were trimmed by 4 bases and 4 bases, with 12 bases remaining between them. This CDR3 contains 14 residues. Looked up from germline, CDR1 is SGHAT and CDR2 is FQNNGV. In DNA, the CDR3 is TGTGCCAGCAGCTCCCTGAGGGGCCCAGATACGCAGTATTTT. Translating it yields CASSSLRGPDTQYF.

As regards this clonotype: A much larger clone lies a single base off, so this may be a read error. Because it lacks the conserved phenylalanine or tryptophan at the end, this CDR3 is likely a read error. The V call is TRBV9, the J call TRBJ1-3, with D tentatively TRBD1 (5 bases). The germline gives CDR1 SGDLS, CDR2 YYNGEE. The ends were cut back, 2 bases at V and 0 bases at J, with 12 bases in the middle. The CDR3 consists of 16 residues. DNA for the CDR3: TGTGCCAGCAGCGTCGGGACTGCCAACTCTGGAAACACCATATATTCT. This codes for CASSVGTANSGNTIYS.

A note on this clonotype: A much larger clone is a single base away; this may be a read error. This sequence joins TRBV12-3 or TRBV12-4 and TRBJ1-6; D gene uncertain. The CDR3 is 17 amino acids. V was trimmed by 0 bases and J by 2 bases, leaving 11 bases between them. Here the CDR3 reads CASSLADWAAYNSPLHF. DNA of the CDR3: TGTGCCAGCAGTTTAGCGGATTGGGCAGCCTATAATTCACCCCTCCACTTT.

In this sample, this clonotype turned up many times. This sequence joins TRBV6-5 and TRBJ2-7, with a possible D match to TRBD2 (5 bases). The ends were cut back, 2 bases at V and 4 bases at J, with 9 bases in the middle. CDR3 size: 13 residues. Germline CDR1 MNHEY, CDR2 SVGAGI. Here the CDR3 DNA reads TGTGCCAGCAGTTACGTCGGGGAATACGAGCAGTACTTC. Protein: CASSYVGEYEQYF.

In this sample, this clonotype turned up many times. The rearrangement joins TRBV7-9 to TRBJ2-7, with D unclear. The germline V and J ends were trimmed by 6 bases and 0 bases, with 9 bases remaining between them. CDR3 length: 13 residues. The V gene's germline CDR1 is SEHNR and CDR2 FQNEAQ (reference sequence). The CDR3 DNA reads TGTGCCAGCAGTCCAGACCCCTCCTACGAGCAGTACTTC. Translation gives CASSPDPSYEQYF.

This clonotype appeared many times. The chain joins TRBV12-3 or TRBV12-4 to TRBJ2-3; 14 positions agree with TRBD2. V shed 6 bases and J 4 bases; nucleotides not matched to a gene: 18. This CDR3 has 20 residues. The CDR3: CASSPSRLAGGPGRADTQYF. The CDR3 DNA reads as TGTGCCAGCAGCCCTTCCCGACTAGCGGGAGGGCCAGGTCGAGCAGATACGCAGTATTTT.

This clonotype was seen a few times. The rearrangement links TRBV28 to TRBJ2-7, with 7 bases that match TRBD2. This CDR3 comprises 15 residues. V was pared by 3 bases and J by 2 bases, with 7 bases of the junction left unmatched. Germline-derived CDR1 and CDR2 are MDHEN and SYDVKM. The CDR3 DNA follows: TGTGCCAGCAGTTTCTCTAGCGGCTCCCCCTACGAGCAGTACTTC. Its protein product is CASSFSSGSPYEQYF.

This clonotype was seen repeatedly, ten times or more. The chain carries TRBV7-8 and TRBJ2-3; possible D gene TRBD2, 5 bases. This CDR3 region has 15 residues. The germline V gene has CDR1 SGHVS and CDR2 FQNEAQ. V gave up 7 bases and J gave up 4 bases, with 18 bases separating them. DNA for the CDR3: TGTGCCAGCACCGTTCCGGGGAGTAGGTCAGATACGCAGTATTTT. Protein: CASTVPGSRSDTQYF. The variable domain in full, completed from reference TRBV7-8 and TRBJ2-3, reads GAGVSQSPRYKVAKRGQDVALRCDPISGHVSLFWYQQALGQGPEFLTYFQNEAQLDKSGLPSDRFFAERPEGSVSTLKIQRTQQEDSAVYLCASTVPGSRSDTQYFGPGTRLTVL.

This clonotype showed up many times. The chain recombines TRBV6-5 with TRBJ1-1; TRBD1 might be the D (5 bases). The germline V gene encodes CDR1 MNHEY and CDR2 SVGAGI. The CDR3 sequence is 15 residues long. V was shortened by 2 bases and J by 5 bases, with 15 bases between the two germline ends. The CDR3 region is CASSYLRGGGTEAFF. DNA for the CDR3: TGTGCCAGCAGTTACCTTCGGGGTGGGGGGACTGAAGCTTTCTTT.

About this clonotype itself: This is likely a read error, given that the CDR3 carries no conserved phenylalanine or tryptophan at its end. The V call is TRBV2, the J call TRBJ1-2; no definite D call. This CDR3 is 12 amino acids long. From germline, CDR1 is SNHLY and CDR2 FYNNEI. V lost 7 bases to trimming and J lost 4 bases, with 10 bases between them. The chain's CDR3 is CASNSGLYGYTS. The CDR3 DNA reads TGTGCCAGCAATTCCGGACTCTATGGCTACACCTCC.

In its sample, this clonotype was seen a few times. The rearrangement joins TRBV19 to TRBJ2-1; perhaps D is TRBD1 or TRBD2 (5 bases each). CDR3 length: 14 amino acids. CDR1 and CDR2 from the germline V gene are LNHDA and SQIVND (reference sequence). V lost 5 bases and J 3 bases, leaving 11 bases between the germline ends. CDR3 sequence reads: CASSVGRIYNEQFF. CDR3 bases: TGTGCCAGTAGTGTGGGACGGATCTACAATGAGCAGTTCTTC.

This sequence joins TRBV28 and TRBJ1-6; the D gene is possibly TRBD1 (5 bases). This CDR3 is built from 15 residues. The V and J ends lost 5 bases and 10 bases respectively, with 18 bases between them. Looked up from germline, CDR1 is MDHEN and CDR2 is SYDVKM. As DNA, the CDR3 is TGTGCCAGCAGTCCAGGGTTGGGAGTTGCGTCACCCCTCCACTTT. Its translation is CASSPGLGVASPLHF.

This clonotype was counted many times. V gene TRBV6-2 or TRBV6-3 combines with J gene TRBJ2-3, with D possibly TRBD2 on 5 matching bases. This CDR3 is 17 amino acids long. Germline values: CDR1 MNHEY, CDR2 SVGEGT. The ends were cut back, 0 bases at V and 0 bases at J, with 13 bases in the middle. The CDR3 loop reads CASSYSEAEASTDTQYF. As DNA, the CDR3 is TGTGCCAGCAGTTACTCCGAAGCGGAAGCTAGCACAGATACGCAGTATTTT.